The 14 T cell receptor beta chains reported below all come from one sample, sequenced in a study of Tregs in tolerant kidney transplant recipients. Only in-frame clones appear in the TCRdb table, and some are missing; sequencing was by immunoSEQ multiplex PCR. The repertoire includes about 110,000 clones, around 90% of them detected once, and about 0.31% sits in the top ten. This material consisted of CD4+ T cells from blood, taken before the transplant. The receptors originated from a human donor who received a combined kidney and bone marrow transplant.

The chain uses TRBV7-9 and TRBJ1-6; D not certain. CDR1 is SEHNR and CDR2 is FQNEAQ in the germline V gene (reference sequence). The CDR3 sequence is 12 residues long. Trimming stripped 3 bases from V and 13 bases from J, with 10 bases between. The CDR3 spells CASSLSLSPLHF. DNA of the CDR3: TGTGCCAGCAGCTTGAGTCTCTCCCCCCTCCACTTT.

The genes are TRBV27 and TRBJ1-1, with D perhaps matching TRBD1 (5 bases). Per germline, CDR1 MNHEY and CDR2 SMNVEV (reference sequence). The CDR3 has 14 amino acids. Trimming cost V 6 bases and J 5 bases, with 16 bases left between them. The CDR3 region is CASRPLRGVTEAFF. As DNA, the CDR3 is TGTGCCAGCAGACCACTCCGGGGGGTGACTGAAGCTTTCTTT.

The J gene is TRBJ1-1, the V gene TRBV5-6; no reliable D call. Germline V gene sequence: CDR1 SGHDT, CDR2 YYEEEE. Trimming stripped 0 bases from V and 5 bases from J, with 5 bases between. The CDR3 covers 12 residues. CDR3 in DNA: TGTGCCAGCAGCTTGGACAGAACTGAAGCTTTCTTT. Translated, it gives CASSLDRTEAFF.

The rearrangement links TRBV13 to TRBJ2-5; TRBD2 aligns across 13 bases. The CDR3 extends over 19 amino acids. Germline V CDR1 and CDR2: PRHDT, FYEKMQ (reference sequence). Losses at the gene ends were 6 bases for V and 2 bases for J; bases not matched to a gene: 15. CDR3 in DNA: TGTGCCAGCAGTCGCGAGAGGGGGACTAGCGGGATGAAGCAAGAGACCCAGTACTTC. This encodes CASSRERGTSGMKQETQYF.

The V and J genes are TRBV7-2 and TRBJ2-7; weak D call: TRBD1 (5 bases). From germline, CDR1 is SGHTA and CDR2 FQGNSA. The CDR3 loop spans 13 amino acids. The germline V and J ends were trimmed by 5 bases and 2 bases, with 10 bases remaining between them. CDR3 residues: CASSTDSAYEQYF. The CDR3 bases are TGTGCCAGCAGCACCGACAGCGCCTACGAGCAGTACTTC.

J is TRBJ2-7 and V is TRBV19, with D unresolved. This CDR3 region has 15 residues. Germline V lookup: CDR1 LNHDA, CDR2 SQIVND (reference sequence). Trimming shortened V by 4 bases and J by 1 base, and 14 bases separated the two germline ends. The DNA of the CDR3 is TGTGCCAGTAGTAGAGACGGAGTATGGTCCTACGAGCAGTACTTC. Encoded protein: CASSRDGVWSYEQYF.

The J gene is TRBJ1-5, the V gene TRBV6-1; no clear D. This CDR3 contains 13 residues. Germline V gives CDR1 MNHNS, CDR2 SASEGT. Trimming removed 3 bases from V and 3 bases from J, with 6 bases in between. The CDR3 spells CASSDRFNQPQHF. In nucleotides, the CDR3 is TGTGCCAGCAGTGACAGGTTCAATCAGCCCCAGCATTTT.

The CDR3 DNA sequence: TGCGCCAGCAGCTCCGCACTAGCGGGGGGGCCCGGGGAGCTGTTTTTT. Translation gives CASSSALAGGPGELFF. This chain connects TRBV5-1 to TRBJ2-2; TRBD2 aligns across 13 bases. V trimming: 3 bases; J trimming: 6 bases; junction bases outside the gene matches: 5. The CDR3 covers 16 residues. Germline assignment: CDR1 SGHRS and CDR2 YFSETQ.

The chain uses TRBV5-3 and TRBJ2-7, with TRBD2 matching over 10 bases. TRBV5-3 is noted as an ORF with a role that remains uncertain. The J segment lost 2 bases and the V segment lost 0 bases, leaving 2 bases of the junction unmatched. The CDR3 runs to 15 residues. The CDR3 spells CARSLGGTSAYEQYF. In DNA form, the CDR3 reads TGTGCCAGAAGCTTGGGGGGGACTAGCGCCTACGAGCAGTACTTC.

The chain recombines TRBV4-1 with TRBJ2-2; D not resolved. Germline lookup yields CDR1 MGHRA and CDR2 YSYEKL. The CDR3 is 14 residues long. Trimming left V 0 bases short and J 5 bases short, with 7 bases between. CDR3 coding DNA: TGCGCCAGCAGCCAAGATATTTCTACCGGGGAGCTGTTTTTT. This codes for CASSQDISTGELFF.

The chain links TRBV5-6 to TRBJ2-1; D is undetermined. The V gene's germline CDR1 is SGHDT and CDR2 YYEEEE. V was pared by 1 base and J by 8 bases, with 13 bases between. The CDR3 is 14 amino acids. CDR3: CASSLPNQMDEQFF. CDR3 DNA sequence: TGTGCCAGCAGCTTGCCGAACCAGATGGATGAGCAGTTCTTC.

This clone has only a few counts. The rearrangement links TRBV6-5 to TRBJ2-5; D is perhaps TRBD1 (5 bases). V shed 6 bases and J shed 2 bases, with 16 bases lying between them. Per germline, CDR1 MNHEY and CDR2 SVGAGI. The CDR3 sequence is 15 residues long. CDR3 loop: CASSLDSVLQETQYF. The CDR3, as DNA: TGTGCCAGCAGCCTTGACAGCGTCCTTCAAGAGACCCAGTACTTC.

The chain joins TRBV10-3 to TRBJ1-1; D is unresolved. Trimming pared 0 bases from V and 10 bases from J, leaving 6 bases between. The CDR3 runs 11 residues. Per germline, CDR1 ENHRY and CDR2 SYGVKD. CDR3 sequence reads: CAISESRGAFF. CDR3 coding DNA: TGTGCCATCAGTGAGTCCCGGGGAGCTTTCTTT.

V usage is TRBV15 and J usage is TRBJ1-5, with TRBD1 as a possible D gene (6 bases). This CDR3 comprises 14 residues. Trimming pared 0 bases from V and 5 bases from J, leaving 8 bases between. Looked up from germline, CDR1 is LNHNV and CDR2 is YYDKDF (reference sequence). The chain's CDR3 is CATSRDRGDQPQHF. CDR3 bases: TGTGCCACCAGCAGAGACAGGGGCGATCAGCCCCAGCATTTT.